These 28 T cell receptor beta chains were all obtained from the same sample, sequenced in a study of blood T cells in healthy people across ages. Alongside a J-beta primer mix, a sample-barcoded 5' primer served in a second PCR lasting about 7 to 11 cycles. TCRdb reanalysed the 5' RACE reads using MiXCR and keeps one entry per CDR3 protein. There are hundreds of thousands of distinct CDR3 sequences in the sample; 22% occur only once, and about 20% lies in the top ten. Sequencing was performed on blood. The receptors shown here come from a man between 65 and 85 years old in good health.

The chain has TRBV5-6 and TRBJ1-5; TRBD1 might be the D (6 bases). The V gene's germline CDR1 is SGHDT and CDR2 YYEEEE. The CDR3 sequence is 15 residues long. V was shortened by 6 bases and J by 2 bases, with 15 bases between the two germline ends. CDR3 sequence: CASIQGPGGNQPQHF. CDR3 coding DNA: TGTGCCAGCATCCAGGGGCCAGGGGGCAATCAGCCCCAGCATTTT.

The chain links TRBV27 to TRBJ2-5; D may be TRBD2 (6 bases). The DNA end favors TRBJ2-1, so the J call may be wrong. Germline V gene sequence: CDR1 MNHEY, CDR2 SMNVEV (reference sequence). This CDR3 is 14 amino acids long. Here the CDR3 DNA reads TGTGCCAGCAGTCCCCGACTAGGCCACCGTGAGCAGTTCTTC. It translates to CASSPRLGHREQFF.

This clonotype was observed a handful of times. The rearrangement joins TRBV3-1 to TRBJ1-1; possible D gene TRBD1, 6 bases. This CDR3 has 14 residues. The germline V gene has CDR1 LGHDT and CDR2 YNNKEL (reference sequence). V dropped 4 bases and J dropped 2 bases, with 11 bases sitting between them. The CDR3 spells CASSRQDSNTEAFF. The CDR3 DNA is TGTGCCAGCAGCCGTCAGGACAGTAACACTGAAGCTTTCTTT.

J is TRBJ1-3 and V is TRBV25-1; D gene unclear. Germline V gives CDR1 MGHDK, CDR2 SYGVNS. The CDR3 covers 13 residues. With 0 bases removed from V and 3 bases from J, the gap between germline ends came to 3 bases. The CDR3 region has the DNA TGTGCCAGCAGTGAATATGTTGGAAACACCATATATTTT. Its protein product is CASSEYVGNTIYF. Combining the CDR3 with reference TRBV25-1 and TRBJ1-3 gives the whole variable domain EADIYQTPRYLVIGTGKKITLECSQTMGHDKMYWYQQDPGMELHLIHYSYGVNSTEKGDLSSESTVSRIRTEHFPLTLESARPSHTSQYLCASSEYVGNTIYFGEGSWLTVV.

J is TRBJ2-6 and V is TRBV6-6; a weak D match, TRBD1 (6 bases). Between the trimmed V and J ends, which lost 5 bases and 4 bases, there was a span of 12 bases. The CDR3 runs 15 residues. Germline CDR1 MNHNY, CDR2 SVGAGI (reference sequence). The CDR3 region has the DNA TGTGCCAGCAGTACACAGGGTGCCGGGGCCAACGTCCTGACTTTC. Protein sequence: CASSTQGAGANVLTF.

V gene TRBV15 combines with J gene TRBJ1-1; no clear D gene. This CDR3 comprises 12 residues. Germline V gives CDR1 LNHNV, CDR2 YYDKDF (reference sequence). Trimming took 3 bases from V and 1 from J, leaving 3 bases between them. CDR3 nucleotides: TGTGCCACCAGCAGGAGGAACACTGAAGCTTTCTTT. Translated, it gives CATSRRNTEAFF.

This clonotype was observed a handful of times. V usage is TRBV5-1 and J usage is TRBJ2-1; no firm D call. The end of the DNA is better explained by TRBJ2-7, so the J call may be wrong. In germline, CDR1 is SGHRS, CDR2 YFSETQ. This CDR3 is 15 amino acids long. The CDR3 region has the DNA TGCGCCAGCAGCTTGGCCGAGGATCGGGCCTACGAGCAGTACTTC. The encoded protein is CASSLAEDRAYEQYF.

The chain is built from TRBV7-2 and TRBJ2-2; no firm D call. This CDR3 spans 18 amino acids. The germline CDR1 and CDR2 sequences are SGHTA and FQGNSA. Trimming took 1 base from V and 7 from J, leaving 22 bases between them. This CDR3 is CASSLGSISLPWVGELFF. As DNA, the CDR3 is TGTGCCAGCAGCTTAGGGAGTATAAGCCTCCCTTGGGTCGGGGAGCTGTTTTTT.

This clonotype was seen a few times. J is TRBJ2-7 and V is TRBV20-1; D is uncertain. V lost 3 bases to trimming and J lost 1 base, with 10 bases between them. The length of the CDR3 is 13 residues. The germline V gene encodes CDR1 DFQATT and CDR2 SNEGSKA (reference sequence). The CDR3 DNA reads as TGCAGTGCTAGTTATACAGCTTCCTACGAGCAGTACTTC. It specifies CSASYTASYEQYF.

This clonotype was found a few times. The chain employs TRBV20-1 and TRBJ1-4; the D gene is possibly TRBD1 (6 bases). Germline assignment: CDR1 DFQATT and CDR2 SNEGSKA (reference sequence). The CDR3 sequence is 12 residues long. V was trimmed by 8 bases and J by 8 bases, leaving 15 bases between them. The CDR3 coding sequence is TGCAGTTCCGGGGGCGATGAAGAAAAACTGTTTTTT. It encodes CSSGGDEEKLFF.

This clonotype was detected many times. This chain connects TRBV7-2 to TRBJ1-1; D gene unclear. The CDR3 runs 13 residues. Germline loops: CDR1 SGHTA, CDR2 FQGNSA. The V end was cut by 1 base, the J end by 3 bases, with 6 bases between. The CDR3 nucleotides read TGTGCCAGCAGCTTAGTGCAGCACACTGAAGCTTTCTTT. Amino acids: CASSLVQHTEAFF.

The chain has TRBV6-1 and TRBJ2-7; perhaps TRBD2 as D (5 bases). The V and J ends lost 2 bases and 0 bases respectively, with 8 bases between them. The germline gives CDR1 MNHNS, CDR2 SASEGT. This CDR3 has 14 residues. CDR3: CASSEPRASYEQYV. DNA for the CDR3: TGTGCCAGCAGTGAACCGAGGGCCTCCTACGAGCAGTACGTC.

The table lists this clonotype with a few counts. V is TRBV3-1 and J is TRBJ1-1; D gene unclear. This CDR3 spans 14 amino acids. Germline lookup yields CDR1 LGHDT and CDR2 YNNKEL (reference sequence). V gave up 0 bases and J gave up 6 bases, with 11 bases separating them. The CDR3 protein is CASSQDLRNSEAFF. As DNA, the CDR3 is TGTGCCAGCAGCCAAGATCTGCGAAATTCTGAAGCTTTCTTT.

The CDR3 sequence: CASSFRTGTQPQHF. The CDR3 DNA reads as TGTGCCAGCAGTTTTCGGACAGGAACCCAGCCCCAGCATTTT. The chain uses TRBV6-5 and TRBJ1-5; 7 positions agree with TRBD1. CDR3 size: 14 residues. Looked up from germline, CDR1 is MNHEY and CDR2 is SVGAGI. V gave up 4 bases and J gave up 7 bases; unmatched junction bases: 7.

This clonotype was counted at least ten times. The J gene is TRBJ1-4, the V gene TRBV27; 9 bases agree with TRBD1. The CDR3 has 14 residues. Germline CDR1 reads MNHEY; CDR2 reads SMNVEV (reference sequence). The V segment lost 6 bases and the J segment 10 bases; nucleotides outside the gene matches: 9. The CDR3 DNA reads TGTGCCAGCAGCACTCCCGGGACAGGGTCAAAACTGTTTTTT. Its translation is CASSTPGTGSKLFF.

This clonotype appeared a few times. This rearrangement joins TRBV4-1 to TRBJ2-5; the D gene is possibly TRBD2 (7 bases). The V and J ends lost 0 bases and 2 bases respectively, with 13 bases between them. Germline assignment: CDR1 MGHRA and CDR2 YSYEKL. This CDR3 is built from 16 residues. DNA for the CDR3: TGCGCCAGCAGCCAAGAGGTGCGGGGGCCTCAAGAGACCCAGTACTTC. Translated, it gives CASSQEVRGPQETQYF.

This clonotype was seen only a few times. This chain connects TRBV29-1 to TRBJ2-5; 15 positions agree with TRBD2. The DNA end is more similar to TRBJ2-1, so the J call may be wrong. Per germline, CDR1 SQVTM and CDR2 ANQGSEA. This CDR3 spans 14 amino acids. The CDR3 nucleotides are TGCAGCAACGGACTAGCGGGGGGGAACAATGAGCAGTTCTTC. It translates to CSNGLAGGNNEQFF.

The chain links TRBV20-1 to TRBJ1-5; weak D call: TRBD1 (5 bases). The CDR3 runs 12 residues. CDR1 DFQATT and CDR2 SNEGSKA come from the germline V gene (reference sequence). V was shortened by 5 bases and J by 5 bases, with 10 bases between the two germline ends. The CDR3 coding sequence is TGCAGTGCTCCTACGGGGCATCAGCCCCAGCATTTT. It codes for CSAPTGHQPQHF.

CDR3 in amino acids: CATSDKPGQGLSYEQYV. CDR3 DNA: TGTGCCACCAGTGACAAACCGGGACAGGGGCTATCCTACGAGCAGTACGTC. This chain links TRBV24-1 with TRBJ2-7; 10 positions agree with TRBD1. The CDR3 has 17 amino acids. Germline V gives CDR1 KGHDR, CDR2 SFDVKD. V dropped 4 bases and J dropped 1; count of bases not matched to a gene: 9.

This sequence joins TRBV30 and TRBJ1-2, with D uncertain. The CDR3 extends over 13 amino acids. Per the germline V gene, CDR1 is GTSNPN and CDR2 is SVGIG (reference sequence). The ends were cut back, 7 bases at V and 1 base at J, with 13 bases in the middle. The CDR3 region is CASAGSFNYGYTF. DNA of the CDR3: TGTGCCTCGGCGGGCAGCTTTAACTATGGCTACACCTTC.

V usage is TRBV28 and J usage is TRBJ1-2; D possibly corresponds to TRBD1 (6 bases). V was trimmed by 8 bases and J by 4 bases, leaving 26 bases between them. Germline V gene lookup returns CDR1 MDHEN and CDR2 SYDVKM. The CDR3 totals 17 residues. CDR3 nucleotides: TGTGCCAGCTCCTCGATTAACGGGGGGGCAGTTAGCTATGGCTACACCTTC. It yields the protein CASSSINGGAVSYGYTF.

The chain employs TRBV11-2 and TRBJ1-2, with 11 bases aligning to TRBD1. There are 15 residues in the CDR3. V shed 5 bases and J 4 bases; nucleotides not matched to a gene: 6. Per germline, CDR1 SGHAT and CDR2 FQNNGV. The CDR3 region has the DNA TGTGCCAGCAGCCTGTCCGGGACAGGGGGCTATGGCTACACCTTC. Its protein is CASSLSGTGGYGYTF.

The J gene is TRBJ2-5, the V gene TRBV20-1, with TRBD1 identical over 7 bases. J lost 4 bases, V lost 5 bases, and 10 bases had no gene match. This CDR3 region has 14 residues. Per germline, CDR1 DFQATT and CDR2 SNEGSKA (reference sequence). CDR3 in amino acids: CSAPPTGIGETQYF. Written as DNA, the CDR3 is TGCAGTGCTCCCCCGACAGGGATTGGAGAGACCCAGTACTTC.

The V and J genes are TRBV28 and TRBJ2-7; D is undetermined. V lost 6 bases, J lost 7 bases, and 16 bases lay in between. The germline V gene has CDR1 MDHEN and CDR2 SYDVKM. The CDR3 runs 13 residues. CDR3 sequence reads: CASSLAPAGEQYV. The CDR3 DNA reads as TGTGCCAGCAGCCTGGCGCCTGCAGGAGAGCAGTACGTC.

Here the CDR3 reads CASSLLTATKEQYF. The CDR3 coding sequence is TGTGCCAGCAGTTTGCTGACTGCCACTAAGGAGCAGTACTTC. This sequence joins TRBV28 and TRBJ2-7; D is undetermined. The CDR3 is 14 residues long. Germline-derived CDR1 and CDR2 are MDHEN and SYDVKM. Trimming pared 3 bases from V and 7 bases from J, leaving 16 bases between. The variable domain in full, with the rest retrieved from reference TRBV28 and TRBJ2-7, is DVKVTQSSRYLVKRTGEKVFLECVQDMDHENMFWYRQDPGLGLRLIYFSYDVKMKEKGDIPEGYSVSREKKERFSLILESASTNQTSMYLCASSLLTATKEQYFGPGTRLTVT.

This chain's CDR3 is CASSYTGGETQYF. CDR3 sequence (DNA): TGTGCCAGCAGTTACACCGGAGGAGAGACCCAGTACTTC. The V call is TRBV6-6, the J call TRBJ2-5, with a possible D match to TRBD2 (5 bases). The CDR3 loop spans 13 amino acids. Germline V lookup: CDR1 MNHNY, CDR2 SVGAGI (reference sequence). The ends were cut back, 2 bases at V and 4 bases at J, with 8 bases in the middle.

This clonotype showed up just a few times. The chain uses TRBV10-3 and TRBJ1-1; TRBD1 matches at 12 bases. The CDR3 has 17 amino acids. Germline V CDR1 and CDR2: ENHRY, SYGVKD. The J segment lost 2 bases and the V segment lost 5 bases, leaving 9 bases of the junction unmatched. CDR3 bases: TGTGCCATCAGTTCCGGGACAGGGGGCGCCAATAACACTGAAGCTTTCTTT. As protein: CAISSGTGGANNTEAFF.

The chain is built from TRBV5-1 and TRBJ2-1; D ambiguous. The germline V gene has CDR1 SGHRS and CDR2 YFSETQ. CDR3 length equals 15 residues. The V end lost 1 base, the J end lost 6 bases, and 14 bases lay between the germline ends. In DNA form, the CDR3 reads TGCGCCAGCAGCTTGTTCAGGACGATAATCAATGAGCAGTTCTTC. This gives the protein CASSLFRTIINEQFF.